This TCR beta chain is from a study of shared clonotypes between healthy human individuals. Across the whole study: The donors, a couple of women and a few men, were aged 18 to 49.

Under the authors' procedure: Filtering differed since immunoSEQ provided only junctions, with no quality scores. The data were produced by immunoSEQ multiplex PCR, yet TCRdb's version contains in-frame clones alone and is incomplete. V, J and clone size are those of that table, while D and trimming were read from the DNA. The sample consists of 550,000 to 800,000 clones, 90% of them appearing once. Trimming left V 9 bases short and J 4 bases short, with 17 bases between. Germline CDR1 SGHNT, CDR2 YYREEE (reference sequence). This CDR3 is built from 13 residues. CD45RO+ cells joined CCR7-negative CD45RA+ TemRA cells to form CD8 memory.

Source material: memory CD8+ T cells from PBMCs. Indicated subset: CD45RO+ cells pooled with CCR7-negative TemRA cells. The clonotype comes from a man aged 18 to 30 in good health. Some clones in this sample may be carry-over from other donors' samples. The chain has TRBV5-4 and TRBJ2-7; tentatively, D is TRBD2 (5 bases). The DNA of the CDR3 is TGTGCCACTCAGGAAGGACTTCATTACGAGCAGTACTTC. Residues: CATQEGLHYEQYF.